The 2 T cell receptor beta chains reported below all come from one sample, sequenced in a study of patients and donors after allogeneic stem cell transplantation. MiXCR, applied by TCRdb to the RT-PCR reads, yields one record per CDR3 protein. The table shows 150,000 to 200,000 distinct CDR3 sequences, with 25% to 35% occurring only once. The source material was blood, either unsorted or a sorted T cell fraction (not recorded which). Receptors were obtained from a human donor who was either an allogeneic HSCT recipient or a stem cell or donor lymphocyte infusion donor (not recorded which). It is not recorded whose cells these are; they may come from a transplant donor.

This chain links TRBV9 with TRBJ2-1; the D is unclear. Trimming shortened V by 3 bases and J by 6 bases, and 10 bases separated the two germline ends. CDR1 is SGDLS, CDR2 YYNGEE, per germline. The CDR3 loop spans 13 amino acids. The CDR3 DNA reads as TGTGCCAGCAGCGGGGCCTACAGCAATGAGCAGTTCTTC. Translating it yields CASSGAYSNEQFF.

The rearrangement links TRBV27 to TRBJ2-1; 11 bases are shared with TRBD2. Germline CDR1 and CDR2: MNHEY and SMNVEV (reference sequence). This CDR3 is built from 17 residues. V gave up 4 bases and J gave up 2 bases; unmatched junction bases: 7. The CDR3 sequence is CASSWLAGGSPYNEQFF. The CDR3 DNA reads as TGTGCCAGCAGTTGGCTAGCGGGAGGTAGCCCCTACAATGAGCAGTTCTTC.